This T cell receptor (beta chain) was found in a study of T cell responses to AZD1222 COVID-19 vaccine. Looking at the study overall: Analysis merged second doses at about 4 or about 12 weeks. Study-level points and caveats: Just 5 to 7 AZD1222 recipients tested seropositive at baseline. Spike-specific TCR depth and breadth grew after two AZD1222 doses. Donors were chiefly white British, with a greater number of females, and clonal diversity was perhaps underestimated.

This clone was seen once. What it binds is not known. TCRdb keeps only in-frame clones here, not all; method: immunoSEQ multiplex PCR. The profile covers 95,000 to 150,000 clones, with roughly 93% appearing a single time and roughly 1.8% taken by the ten largest. Germline-derived CDR1 and CDR2 are SGHDN and FVKESK. The V end was cut by 4 bases, the J end by 0 bases, with 12 bases between. The length of the CDR3 is 16 residues. This sequence joins TRBV14 and TRBJ1-4; tentative D call: TRBD1 (6 bases). This specimen was peripheral blood, taken on day 0 of AZD1222 vaccination. The receptor comes from an adult in good health. For the CDR3, the DNA is TGTGCCAGCAGCCCGATACAGGGAGCAACTAATGAAAAACTGTTTTTT. Its protein product is CASSPIQGATNEKLFF.